These T cell receptor beta chains were read from a single sample in a study of T-cell reconstitution after alpha-beta-depleted transplantation in children. TCRdb recomputed calls from the PCR reads with MiXCR, one row per CDR3 protein. The sample consists of about 410,000 distinct CDR3 sequences, around 21% of them appearing once. The sample here was PBMCs from the stem cell graft donor, taken from the stem cell graft. These receptors came from a human donor who donated a stem cell graft to a child with acute myeloid leukemia. Both conserved end residues are part of each CDR3. The order of the fields is V gene, clone size, J gene, D gene, CDR3 protein, CDR3 DNA. A D gene is named only where the DNA matches it firmly. Clone size appears in some rows only: once, few, many, or a class for an expanded clone.

v_call: TRBV24-1; clone_size: many; j_call: TRBJ2-3; d_call: .; cdr3_aa: CATSDLTDTDTQYF; cdr3_nt: TGTGCCACCAGTGATTTGACAGACACAGATACGCAGTATTTT
v_call: TRBV5-1; clone_size: .; j_call: TRBJ2-5; d_call: TRBD1; cdr3_aa: CASSLALRRDRERETQYF; cdr3_nt: TGCGCCAGCAGCTTGGCCCTACGCCGGGACAGGGAGAGAGAGACCCAGTACTTC
v_call: TRBV4-1; clone_size: .; j_call: TRBJ2-7; d_call: TRBD2; cdr3_aa: CASSQDPAGTVYEQYF; cdr3_nt: TGCGCCAGCAGCCAAGATCCAGCGGGAACGGTTTACGAGCAGTACTTC
v_call: TRBV24-1; clone_size: .; j_call: TRBJ2-1; d_call: TRBD2; cdr3_aa: CATRNSGSDEQFF; cdr3_nt: TGTGCCACCAGGAATAGCGGGAGTGATGAGCAGTTCTTC
v_call: TRBV28; clone_size: few; j_call: TRBJ2-5; d_call: TRBD1; cdr3_aa: CASGLTGETQYF; cdr3_nt: TGTGCCAGCGGGTTGACAGGGGAGACCCAGTACTTC
v_call: TRBV7-9; clone_size: .; j_call: TRBJ2-2; d_call: TRBD1; cdr3_aa: CASSLDRALNTGELFF; cdr3_nt: TGTGCCAGCAGCCTGGACAGGGCCCTAAACACCGGGGAGCTGTTTTTT
v_call: TRBV6-5; clone_size: few; j_call: TRBJ2-7; d_call: .; cdr3_aa: CASSYRRDQASYEQYF; cdr3_nt: TGTGCCAGCAGTTACCGCCGGGACCAAGCTTCCTACGAGCAGTACTTC
v_call: TRBV9; clone_size: .; j_call: TRBJ2-1; d_call: .; cdr3_aa: CASSVGGRLNEQFF; cdr3_nt: TGTGCCAGCAGCGTAGGGGGGAGGCTCAATGAGCAGTTCTTC
v_call: TRBV7-3; clone_size: .; j_call: TRBJ2-7; d_call: .; cdr3_aa: CASSLDTNYEQYF; cdr3_nt: TGTGCCAGCAGCTTAGACACGAACTACGAGCAGTACTTC
v_call: TRBV20-1; clone_size: few; j_call: TRBJ2-7; d_call: TRBD2; cdr3_aa: CSARDYRDYEQYF; cdr3_nt: TGCAGTGCGCGGGACTACCGGGACTACGAGCAGTACTTC
v_call: TRBV14; clone_size: few; j_call: TRBJ2-1; d_call: .; cdr3_aa: CASSHGGRYDEQFF; cdr3_nt: TGTGCCAGCAGCCATGGGGGACGCTACGATGAGCAGTTCTTC
v_call: TRBV7-2; clone_size: .; j_call: TRBJ2-2; d_call: .; cdr3_aa: CASSRQASNTGELFF; cdr3_nt: TGTGCCAGCAGCCGTCAAGCCTCGAACACCGGGGAGCTGTTTTTT
v_call: TRBV28; clone_size: few; j_call: TRBJ2-1; d_call: TRBD2; cdr3_aa: CASREAGVSYNEQFF; cdr3_nt: TGTGCCAGCAGGGAAGCGGGAGTCTCCTACAATGAGCAGTTCTTC
v_call: TRBV12-3/TRBV12-4; clone_size: .; j_call: TRBJ2-3; d_call: .; cdr3_aa: CASSLGVIADTQYF; cdr3_nt: TGTGCCAGCAGTTTAGGGGTGATTGCAGATACGCAGTATTTT
v_call: TRBV12-3/TRBV12-4; clone_size: few; j_call: TRBJ1-6; d_call: .; cdr3_aa: CASSFHGFGPGNSPLHF; cdr3_nt: .
v_call: TRBV4-2; clone_size: few; j_call: TRBJ2-7; d_call: TRBD2; cdr3_aa: CASSLRTSGTTGDEQYF; cdr3_nt: TGTGCCAGCAGCCTGCGGACTAGCGGGACCACGGGCGACGAGCAGTACTTC
v_call: TRBV5-6; clone_size: few; j_call: TRBJ1-1; d_call: TRBD1; cdr3_aa: CASSSTGYRTEAFF; cdr3_nt: TGTGCCAGCAGCTCGACAGGGTACCGCACTGAAGCTTTCTTT
v_call: TRBV20-1; clone_size: many; j_call: TRBJ2-1; d_call: .; cdr3_aa: CSARLLEGYNEQFF; cdr3_nt: TGCAGTGCTAGACTGCTGGAGGGTTACAATGAGCAGTTCTTC
v_call: TRBV15; clone_size: .; j_call: TRBJ2-5; d_call: .; cdr3_aa: CATSTRTSESQYF; cdr3_nt: TGTGCCACCAGCACTAGGACCTCCGAGTCCCAGTACTTC
v_call: TRBV5-1; clone_size: .; j_call: TRBJ1-1; d_call: .; cdr3_aa: CASSLPGPNTEAFF; cdr3_nt: TGCGCCAGCAGCTTACCGGGGCCGAACACTGAAGCTTTCTTT
v_call: TRBV4-1; clone_size: .; j_call: TRBJ2-1; d_call: .; cdr3_aa: CASSQEAAYNEQFF; cdr3_nt: TGCGCCAGCAGCCAAGAGGCGGCCTACAATGAGCAGTTCTTC
v_call: TRBV7-6; clone_size: .; j_call: TRBJ2-1; d_call: .; cdr3_aa: CASSLNQVSRNEQFF; cdr3_nt: TGTGCCAGCAGCTTAAATCAGGTCAGTCGGAATGAGCAGTTCTTC
v_call: TRBV20-1; clone_size: few; j_call: TRBJ2-6; d_call: .; cdr3_aa: CSAKNSGANVLTF; cdr3_nt: TGCAGTGCTAAAAATTCTGGGGCCAACGTCCTGACTTTC
v_call: TRBV5-1; clone_size: few; j_call: TRBJ2-1; d_call: .; cdr3_aa: CASSIRYNEQFF; cdr3_nt: TGCGCCAGCAGCATACGTTACAATGAGCAGTTCTTC
v_call: TRBV7-9; clone_size: few; j_call: TRBJ2-7; d_call: TRBD2; cdr3_aa: CASRGLAGYEQYF; cdr3_nt: TGTGCCAGCAGAGGACTAGCGGGCTACGAGCAGTACTTC
v_call: TRBV28; clone_size: .; j_call: TRBJ2-3; d_call: .; cdr3_aa: CASNPTGADTQYF; cdr3_nt: TGTGCCAGCAACCCAACGGGGGCAGATACGCAGTATTTT
v_call: TRBV20-1; clone_size: .; j_call: TRBJ2-7; d_call: .; cdr3_aa: CSARSEDSYEQYF; cdr3_nt: TGCAGTGCTAGGAGCGAGGATTCCTACGAGCAGTACTTC
v_call: TRBV10-2; clone_size: few; j_call: TRBJ2-5; d_call: .; cdr3_aa: CASSDRARETQYF; cdr3_nt: TGCGCCAGCAGTGATAGGGCTCGGGAGACCCAGTACTTC
v_call: TRBV20-1; clone_size: .; j_call: TRBJ2-1; d_call: TRBD1; cdr3_aa: CSARVTGGDYNEQFF; cdr3_nt: TGCAGTGCTAGAGTTACAGGGGGCGACTACAATGAGCAGTTCTTC
v_call: TRBV7-9; clone_size: many; j_call: TRBJ2-1; d_call: TRBD2; cdr3_aa: CASSFLSPGLAENEQFF; cdr3_nt: TGTGCCAGCAGCTTCCTCTCCCCGGGACTAGCGGAGAATGAGCAGTTCTTC
v_call: TRBV30; clone_size: .; j_call: TRBJ1-5; d_call: .; cdr3_aa: CAWSPTGINQPQHF; cdr3_nt: TGTGCCTGGTCCCCGACGGGCATCAATCAGCCCCAGCATTTT
v_call: TRBV29-1; clone_size: few; j_call: TRBJ2-2; d_call: TRBD2; cdr3_aa: CSVPGLANTGELFF; cdr3_nt: TGCAGCGTCCCCGGACTAGCGAACACCGGGGAGCTGTTTTTT
v_call: TRBV5-1; clone_size: few; j_call: TRBJ2-1; d_call: .; cdr3_aa: CASSFTTGWGYNEQFF; cdr3_nt: TGCGCCAGCAGCTTCACCACAGGATGGGGGTACAATGAGCAGTTCTTC
v_call: TRBV20-1; clone_size: few; j_call: TRBJ2-5; d_call: TRBD1; cdr3_aa: CSADPGQGQETQYF; cdr3_nt: TGCAGTGCTGATCCGGGACAGGGGCAAGAGACCCAGTACTTC
v_call: TRBV29-1; clone_size: many; j_call: TRBJ2-3; d_call: .; cdr3_aa: CSVEGRSTDTQYF; cdr3_nt: TGCAGCGTTGAGGGGCGGAGCACAGATACGCAGTATTTT
v_call: TRBV2; clone_size: .; j_call: TRBJ2-7; d_call: TRBD1; cdr3_aa: CASSRDSSLYEQYF; cdr3_nt: TGTGCCAGCAGTCGGGACAGTAGTCTGTACGAGCAGTACTTC
v_call: TRBV5-1; clone_size: .; j_call: TRBJ2-7; d_call: TRBD2; cdr3_aa: CASSSGLARDEQYF; cdr3_nt: TGCGCCAGCAGCTCGGGACTAGCCAGGGACGAGCAGTACTTC
v_call: TRBV7-3; clone_size: .; j_call: TRBJ1-3; d_call: .; cdr3_aa: CASSLTGGGAIYF; cdr3_nt: TGTGCCAGCAGCTTAACAGGGGGAGGCGCCATATATTTT
v_call: TRBV20-1; clone_size: many; j_call: TRBJ2-1; d_call: TRBD2; cdr3_aa: CSARTSGRNEQFF; cdr3_nt: TGCAGTGCTAGGACTAGCGGGAGGAATGAGCAGTTCTTC
v_call: TRBV20-1; clone_size: few; j_call: TRBJ2-5; d_call: .; cdr3_aa: CSASRVLGKETQYF; cdr3_nt: TGCAGTGCTAGCCGGGTTCTAGGGAAAGAGACCCAGTACTTC
v_call: TRBV12-3/TRBV12-4; clone_size: many; j_call: TRBJ2-1; d_call: TRBD1; cdr3_aa: CASKKQGYGEQFF; cdr3_nt: TGTGCCAGCAAGAAACAGGGGTATGGTGAGCAGTTCTTC
v_call: TRBV7-9; clone_size: few; j_call: TRBJ1-5; d_call: TRBD1; cdr3_aa: CASARGGGQPQHF; cdr3_nt: TGTGCCAGCGCCAGGGGGGGAGGGCAGCCCCAGCATTTT
v_call: TRBV20-1; clone_size: many; j_call: TRBJ1-1; d_call: TRBD1; cdr3_aa: CSADTGGVEAFF; cdr3_nt: TGCAGTGCCGATACAGGGGGCGTTGAAGCTTTCTTT
v_call: TRBV7-8; clone_size: many; j_call: TRBJ2-7; d_call: TRBD1; cdr3_aa: CASSSREGQGAREQYF; cdr3_nt: TGTGCCAGCAGCTCCCGGGAGGGACAGGGGGCGCGGGAGCAGTACTTC
v_call: TRBV18; clone_size: .; j_call: TRBJ1-2; d_call: .; cdr3_aa: CASSPAGINYGYTF; cdr3_nt: TGTGCCAGCTCACCGGCGGGGATTAACTATGGCTACACCTTC
v_call: TRBV20-1; clone_size: many; j_call: TRBJ2-1; d_call: .; cdr3_aa: CSARDPRRYNEQFF; cdr3_nt: TGCAGTGCTAGGGACCCGCGGCGCTACAATGAGCAGTTCTTC
v_call: TRBV18; clone_size: .; j_call: TRBJ2-5; d_call: TRBD2; cdr3_aa: CASSPERDSGETQYF; cdr3_nt: TGTGCCAGCTCACCGGAGCGGGATAGTGGGGAGACCCAGTACTTC
v_call: TRBV30; clone_size: many; j_call: TRBJ2-3; d_call: TRBD2; cdr3_aa: CAWSPSGRSQYF; cdr3_nt: TGTGCCTGGAGCCCTAGCGGGAGGTCGCAGTATTTT
v_call: TRBV20-1; clone_size: many; j_call: TRBJ2-5; d_call: TRBD1; cdr3_aa: CSAQDRDGSAGGETQYF; cdr3_nt: TGCAGTGCTCAGGACAGGGACGGTAGCGCAGGAGGGGAGACCCAGTACTTC
v_call: TRBV13; clone_size: .; j_call: TRBJ2-7; d_call: .; cdr3_aa: CASSLEGFEQYF; cdr3_nt: TGTGCCAGCAGCTTAGAGGGATTCGAGCAGTACTTC
v_call: TRBV20-1; clone_size: many; j_call: TRBJ2-7; d_call: TRBD1; cdr3_aa: CSATPGGQFYEQYF; cdr3_nt: TGCAGTGCTACCCCAGGGGGACAGTTCTACGAGCAGTACTTC
v_call: TRBV20-1; clone_size: .; j_call: TRBJ1-2; d_call: .; cdr3_aa: CSASRYGYTF; cdr3_nt: TGCAGTGCTAGTCGATATGGCTACACCTTC
v_call: TRBV20-1; clone_size: .; j_call: TRBJ2-3; d_call: .; cdr3_aa: CSARWRHTDTQYF; cdr3_nt: TGCAGTGCTAGGTGGCGGCACACAGATACGCAGTATTTT
v_call: TRBV6-5; clone_size: many; j_call: TRBJ2-3; d_call: .; cdr3_aa: CASSYGDKRQYF; cdr3_nt: TGTGCCAGCAGTTACGGTGACAAAAGGCAGTATTTT
v_call: TRBV28; clone_size: few; j_call: TRBJ2-7; d_call: TRBD2; cdr3_aa: CASSTSGRASFYEQYF; cdr3_nt: TGTGCCAGCAGTACTAGCGGGAGGGCCTCTTTCTACGAGCAGTACTTC
v_call: TRBV7-7; clone_size: few; j_call: TRBJ2-5; d_call: .; cdr3_aa: CASSLVGGHRETQYF; cdr3_nt: TGTGCCAGCAGCTTAGTGGGAGGACACCGAGAGACCCAGTACTTC
v_call: TRBV28; clone_size: .; j_call: TRBJ2-7; d_call: TRBD2; cdr3_aa: CASSSRTSRPYEQYF; cdr3_nt: TGTGCCAGCAGTAGCCGGACTAGCAGACCCTACGAGCAGTACTTC
v_call: TRBV5-1; clone_size: .; j_call: TRBJ1-1; d_call: .; cdr3_aa: CASSFADWDTEAFF; cdr3_nt: TGCGCCAGCAGCTTCGCGGACTGGGACACTGAAGCTTTCTTT
v_call: TRBV20-1; clone_size: .; j_call: TRBJ2-5; d_call: TRBD2; cdr3_aa: CSARDRREGLWETQYF; cdr3_nt: TGCAGTGCTAGAGATAGACGGGAGGGCCTGTGGGAGACCCAGTACTTC
v_call: TRBV5-1; clone_size: .; j_call: TRBJ2-3; d_call: .; cdr3_aa: CASSQLSDSFYGNTQYF; cdr3_nt: TGCGCCAGCAGCCAACTTAGCGATTCCTTTTATGGAAATACGCAGTATTTT